This TCR beta chain was identified during a study of shared clonotypes between healthy human individuals. Study-wide points: In a handful of donors, around 5% of naive CD4 clonotypes appeared in common.

Concerning this clone itself: Its antigen is as yet unknown.

At a deep level, the assay was run. Clones were read by immunoSEQ multiplex PCR, and TCRdb kept only the in-frame ones, dropping some. In the table there are approximately 710,000 clones, 90% of which are singletons. The study enrolled healthy HIV-negative adults without recent acute infections or vaccinations as donors. Both CD45RO+ cells and CCR7-negative CD45RA+ TemRA cells were combined to make up CD8 memory. The V and J ends lost 7 bases and 1 base respectively, with 13 bases between them. CDR3 length: 14 amino acids. Per the germline V gene, CDR1 is LNHDA and CDR2 is SQIVND (reference sequence).

Sequencing was carried out using memory CD8+ T cells from PBMCs. Subset meaning: CD45RO+ cells pooled with CCR7-negative TemRA cells. The J gene is TRBJ1-1, the V gene TRBV19; perhaps TRBD1 as D (6 bases). The receptor was isolated from a man aged 18 to 30 in good health. Some clones in this sample may be carry-over from other donors' samples. The CDR3 DNA is TGTGCCAGTATCGGGGGGCTGGAGAACACTGAAGCTTTCTTT. As protein: CASIGGLENTEAFF. The full variable domain, rest sourced from reference TRBV19 and TRBJ1-1, is DGGITQSPKYLFRKEGQNVTLSCEQNLNHDAMYWYRQDPGQGLRLIYYSQIVNDFQKGDIAEGYSVSREKKESFPLTVTSAQKNPTAFYLCASIGGLENTEAFFGQGTRLTVV.